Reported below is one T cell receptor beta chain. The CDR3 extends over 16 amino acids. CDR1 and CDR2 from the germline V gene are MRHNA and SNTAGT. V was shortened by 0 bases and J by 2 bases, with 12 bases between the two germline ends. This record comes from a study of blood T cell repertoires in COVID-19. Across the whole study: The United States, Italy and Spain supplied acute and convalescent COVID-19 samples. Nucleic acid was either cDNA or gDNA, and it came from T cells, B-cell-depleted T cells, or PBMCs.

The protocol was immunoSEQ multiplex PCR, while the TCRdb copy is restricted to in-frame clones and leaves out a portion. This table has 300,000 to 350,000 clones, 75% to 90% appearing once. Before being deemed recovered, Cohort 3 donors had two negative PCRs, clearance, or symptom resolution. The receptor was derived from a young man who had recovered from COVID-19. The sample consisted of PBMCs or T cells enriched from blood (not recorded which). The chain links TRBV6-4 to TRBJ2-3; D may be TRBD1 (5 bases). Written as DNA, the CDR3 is TGTGCCAGCAGTGACTCGGTAGGGGCCCCCACAGATACGCAGTATTTT. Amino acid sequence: CASSDSVGAPTDTQYF.